The clone carrying this T cell receptor beta chain appeared a single time. No antigen is known for it. The sample comes from a study of cytomegalovirus exposure and HLA in healthy donors. Study-level findings and limits: The majority of TCR sequences were rare, yet some public TCRs appeared in many donors. A later analysis found that most CMV-associated TCR beta chains appeared HLA-restricted. The CMV antigen specificity of a few CMV-associated chains was confirmed through in vitro analysis.

With 60 Vbeta and 13 Jbeta primers, the PCR was carried out. TCRdb's table, derived via immunoSEQ multiplex PCR, lists solely in-frame clones and lacks some. The repertoire holds under 150,000 clones, around nine tenths seen once, with less than 5.5% in the top ten. Input material: PBMCs. The TCR sequence derives from a woman under 40 in good health and CMV-seronegative.

CDR3 in DNA: TGTGCCAGCAGCTTTTCCGCGGGGGGGACCACAGATACGCAGTATTTT. Encoded protein: CASSFSAGGTTDTQYF. The V call is TRBV7-8, the J call TRBJ2-3; 9 positions match TRBD2. The ends lost 3 bases at V and 2 bases at J; junction bases unmatched: 6. The CDR3 is 16 residues long. Germline V gives CDR1 SGHVS, CDR2 FQNEAQ.